The 4 T cell receptor beta chains below were found in one sample sequenced in a study of cytomegalovirus exposure and HLA in healthy donors. Data came from immunoSEQ multiplex PCR; TCRdb stores just in-frame clones and leaves some out. The table lists about 240,000 clones, 87% of them singletons, with less than 3% in the top ten. Sample: PBMCs. These TCRs come from a man aged 18 to 30 in good health and CMV-seronegative.

The V gene is TRBV20-1, the J gene TRBJ1-2; TRBD1 agrees at 9 bases. The V gene's germline CDR1 is DFQATT and CDR2 SNEGSKA (reference sequence). The CDR3 is made up of 11 amino acids. The V and J ends lost 6 bases and 6 bases, in that order; junction bases with no gene match: 2. Here the CDR3 DNA reads TGCAGTGCCGGGACAGGGAATGGCTACACCTTC. Amino acids: CSAGTGNGYTF.

The chain is built from TRBV7-2 and TRBJ2-1; D might be TRBD1 (6 bases). Trimming removed 4 bases at V and 10 bases at J, with 23 bases between. CDR3 length equals 16 residues. Germline-derived CDR1 and CDR2 are SGHTA and FQGNSA. The CDR3 region is CASSSQGTAPGSEQFF. The CDR3 bases are TGTGCCAGCAGCTCACAGGGTACCGCACCCGGCTCGGAGCAGTTCTTC.

The chain carries TRBV5-6 and TRBJ1-3; 11 bases align to TRBD1. Per the germline V gene, CDR1 is SGHDT and CDR2 is YYEEEE. This CDR3 region has 16 residues. The trim removed 2 bases at V and 10 bases at J, leaving 11 bases unmatched. The CDR3 sequence: CASSLTGTGGVETIYF. In nucleotides, the CDR3 is TGTGCCAGCAGCTTAACCGGGACAGGGGGTGTGGAGACCATATATTTT.

For the CDR3, the DNA is TGTGCCACTCGCCCCACGACTAGCGGGTATCAAGAGACCCAGTACTTC. This translates into CATRPTTSGYQETQYF. The J gene is TRBJ2-5, the V gene TRBV27; 10 nucleotides align to TRBD2. V lost 10 bases, J lost 2 bases, and 13 bases stayed unmatched. Germline CDR1 MNHEY, CDR2 SMNVEV (reference sequence). The CDR3 runs to 16 residues.